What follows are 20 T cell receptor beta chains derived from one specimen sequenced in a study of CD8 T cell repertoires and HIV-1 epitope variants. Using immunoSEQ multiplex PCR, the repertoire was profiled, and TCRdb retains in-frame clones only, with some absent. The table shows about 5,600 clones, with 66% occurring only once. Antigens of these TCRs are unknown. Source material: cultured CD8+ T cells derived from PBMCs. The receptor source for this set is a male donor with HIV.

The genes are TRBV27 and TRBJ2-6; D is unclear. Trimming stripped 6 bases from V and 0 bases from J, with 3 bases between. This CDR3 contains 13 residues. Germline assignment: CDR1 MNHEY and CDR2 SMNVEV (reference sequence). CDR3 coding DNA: TGTGCCAGCAGCAACTCTGGGGCCAACGTCCTGACTTTC. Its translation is CASSNSGANVLTF.

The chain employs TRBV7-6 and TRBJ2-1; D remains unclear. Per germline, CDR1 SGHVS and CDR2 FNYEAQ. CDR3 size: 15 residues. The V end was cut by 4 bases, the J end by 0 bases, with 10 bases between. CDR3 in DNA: TGTGCCAGCAGCTCCGCTTTGAGCTCCTACAATGAGCAGTTCTTC. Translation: CASSSALSSYNEQFF.

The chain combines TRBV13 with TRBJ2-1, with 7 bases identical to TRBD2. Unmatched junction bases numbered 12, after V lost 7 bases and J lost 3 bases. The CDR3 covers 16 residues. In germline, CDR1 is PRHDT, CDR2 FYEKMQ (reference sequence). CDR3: CASTIRGDQNYNEQFF. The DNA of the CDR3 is TGTGCCAGCACAATTCGGGGGGACCAGAACTACAATGAGCAGTTCTTC.

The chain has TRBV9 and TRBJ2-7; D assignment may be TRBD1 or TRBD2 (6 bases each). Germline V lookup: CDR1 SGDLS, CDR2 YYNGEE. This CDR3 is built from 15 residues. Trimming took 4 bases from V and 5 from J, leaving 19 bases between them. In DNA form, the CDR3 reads TGTGCCAGCAGCCCAGTGGGGGGCCCTCGGGACGAGCAGTACTTC. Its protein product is CASSPVGGPRDEQYF.

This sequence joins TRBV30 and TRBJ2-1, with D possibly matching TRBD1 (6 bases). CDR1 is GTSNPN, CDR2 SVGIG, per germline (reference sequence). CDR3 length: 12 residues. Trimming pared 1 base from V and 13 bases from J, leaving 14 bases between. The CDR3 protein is CAWSEGEQLQFF. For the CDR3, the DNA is TGTGCCTGGAGTGAGGGGGAACAGCTCCAGTTCTTC.

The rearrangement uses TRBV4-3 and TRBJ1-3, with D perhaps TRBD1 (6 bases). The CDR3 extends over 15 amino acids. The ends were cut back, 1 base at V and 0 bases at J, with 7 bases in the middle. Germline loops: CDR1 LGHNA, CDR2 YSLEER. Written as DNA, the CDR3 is TGCGCCAGCAGCCAAGTGGGGGCCTCTGGAAACACCATATATTTT. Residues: CASSQVGASGNTIYF.

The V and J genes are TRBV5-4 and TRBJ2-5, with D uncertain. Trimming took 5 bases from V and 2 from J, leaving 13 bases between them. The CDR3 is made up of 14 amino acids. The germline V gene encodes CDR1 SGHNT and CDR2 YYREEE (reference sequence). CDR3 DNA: TGTGCCAGCAGTTTAGACTGGGATCAAGAGACCCAGTACTTC. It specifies CASSLDWDQETQYF.

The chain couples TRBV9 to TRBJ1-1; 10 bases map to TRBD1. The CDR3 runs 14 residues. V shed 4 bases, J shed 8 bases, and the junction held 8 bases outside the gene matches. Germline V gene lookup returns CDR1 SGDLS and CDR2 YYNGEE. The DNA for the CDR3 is TGTGCCAGCAGCAGTGGGGACAGGGGCTTAGAAGCTTTCTTT. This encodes CASSSGDRGLEAFF.

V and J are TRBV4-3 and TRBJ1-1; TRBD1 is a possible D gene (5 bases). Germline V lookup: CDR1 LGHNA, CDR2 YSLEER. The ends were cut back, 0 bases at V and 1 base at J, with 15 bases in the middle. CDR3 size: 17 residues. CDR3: CASSQDDFSTGNTEAFF. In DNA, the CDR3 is TGCGCCAGCAGCCAAGATGATTTTTCCACAGGGAACACTGAAGCTTTCTTT.

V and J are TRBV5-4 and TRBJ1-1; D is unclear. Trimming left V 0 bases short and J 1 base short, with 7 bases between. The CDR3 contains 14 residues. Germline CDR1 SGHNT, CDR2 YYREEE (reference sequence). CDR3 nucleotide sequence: TGTGCCAGCAGCTTGGACAGCGGGAACACTGAAGCTTTCTTT. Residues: CASSLDSGNTEAFF.

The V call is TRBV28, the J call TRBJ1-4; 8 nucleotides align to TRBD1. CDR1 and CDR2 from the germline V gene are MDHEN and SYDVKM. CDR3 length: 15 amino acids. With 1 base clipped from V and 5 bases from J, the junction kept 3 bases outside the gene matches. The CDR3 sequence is CASSLSWTGNEKLFF. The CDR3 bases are TGTGCCAGCAGTTTATCTTGGACAGGGAATGAAAAACTGTTTTTT. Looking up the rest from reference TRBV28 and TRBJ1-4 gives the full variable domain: DVKVTQSSRYLVKRTGEKVFLECVQDMDHENMFWYRQDPGLGLRLIYFSYDVKMKEKGDIPEGYSVSREKKERFSLILESASTNQTSMYLCASSLSWTGNEKLFFGSGTQLSVL.

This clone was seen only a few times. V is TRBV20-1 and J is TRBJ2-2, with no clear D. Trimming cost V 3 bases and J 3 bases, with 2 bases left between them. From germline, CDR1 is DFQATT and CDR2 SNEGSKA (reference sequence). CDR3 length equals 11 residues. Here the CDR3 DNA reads TGCAGTGCTAGCGACACCGGGGAGCTGTTTTTT. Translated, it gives CSASDTGELFF.

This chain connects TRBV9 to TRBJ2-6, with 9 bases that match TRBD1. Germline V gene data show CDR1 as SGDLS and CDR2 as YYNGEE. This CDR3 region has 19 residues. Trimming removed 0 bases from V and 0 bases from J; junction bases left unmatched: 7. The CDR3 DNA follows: TGTGCCAGCAGCGTAGTGTGGGGACAGGGTCTCTCTGGGGCCAACGTCCTGACTTTC. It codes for CASSVVWGQGLSGANVLTF. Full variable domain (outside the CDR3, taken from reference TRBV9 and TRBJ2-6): DSGVTQTPKHLITATGQRVTLRCSPRSGDLSVYWYQQSLDQGLQFLIQYYNGEERAKGNILERFSAQQFPDLHSELNLSSLELGDSALYFCASSVVWGQGLSGANVLTFGAGSRLTVL.

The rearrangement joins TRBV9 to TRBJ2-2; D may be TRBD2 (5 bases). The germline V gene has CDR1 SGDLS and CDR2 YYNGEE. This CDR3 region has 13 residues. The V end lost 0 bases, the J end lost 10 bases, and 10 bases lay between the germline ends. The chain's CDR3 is CASSVETGLELFF. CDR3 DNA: TGTGCCAGCAGCGTAGAGACGGGATTGGAGCTGTTTTTT.

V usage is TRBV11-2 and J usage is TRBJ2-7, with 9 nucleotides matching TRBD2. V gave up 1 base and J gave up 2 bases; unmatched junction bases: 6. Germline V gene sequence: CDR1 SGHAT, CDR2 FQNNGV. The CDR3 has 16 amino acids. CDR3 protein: CASSLGLAGIPYEQYF. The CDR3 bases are TGTGCCAGCAGCTTAGGTCTAGCGGGGATACCCTACGAGCAGTACTTC. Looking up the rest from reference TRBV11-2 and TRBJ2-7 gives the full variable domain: EAGVAQSPRYKIIEKRQSVAFWCNPISGHATLYWYQQILGQGPKLLIQFQNNGVVDDSQLPKDRFSAERLKGVDSTLKIQPAKLEDSAVYLCASSLGLAGIPYEQYFGPGTRLTVT.

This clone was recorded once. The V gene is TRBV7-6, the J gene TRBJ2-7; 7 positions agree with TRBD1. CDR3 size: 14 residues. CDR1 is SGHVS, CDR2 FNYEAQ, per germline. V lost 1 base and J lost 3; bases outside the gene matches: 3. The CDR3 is CASSLGDRGYEQYF. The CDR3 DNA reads TGTGCCAGCAGCTTAGGGGACAGAGGCTACGAGCAGTACTTC.

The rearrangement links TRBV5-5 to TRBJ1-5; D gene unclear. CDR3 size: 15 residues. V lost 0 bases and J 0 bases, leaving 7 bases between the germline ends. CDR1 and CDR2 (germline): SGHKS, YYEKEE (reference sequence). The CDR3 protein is CASSLGGYSNQPQHF. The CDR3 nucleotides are TGTGCCAGCAGCTTGGGAGGGTATAGCAATCAGCCCCAGCATTTT. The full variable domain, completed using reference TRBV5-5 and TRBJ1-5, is DAGVTQSPTHLIKTRGQQVTLRCSPISGHKSVSWYQQVLGQGPQFIFQYYEKEERGRGNFPDRFSARQFPNYSSELNVNALLLGDSALYLCASSLGGYSNQPQHFGDGTRLSIL.

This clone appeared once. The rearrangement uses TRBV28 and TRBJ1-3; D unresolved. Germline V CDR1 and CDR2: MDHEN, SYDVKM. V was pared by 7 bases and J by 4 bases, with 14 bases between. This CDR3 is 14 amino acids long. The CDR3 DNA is TGTGCCAGCAATCCTGACGGGCCCGGAAACACCATATATTTT. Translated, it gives CASNPDGPGNTIYF.

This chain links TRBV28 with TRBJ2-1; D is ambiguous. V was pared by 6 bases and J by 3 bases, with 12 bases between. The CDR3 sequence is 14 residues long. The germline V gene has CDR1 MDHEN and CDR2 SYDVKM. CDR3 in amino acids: CASSLDSYYNEQFF. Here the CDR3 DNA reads TGTGCCAGCAGCCTAGACTCCTACTACAATGAGCAGTTCTTC.

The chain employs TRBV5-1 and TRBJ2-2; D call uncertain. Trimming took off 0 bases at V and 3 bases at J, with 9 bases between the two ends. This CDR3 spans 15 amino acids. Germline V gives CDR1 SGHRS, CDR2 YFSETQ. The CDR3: CASSLGVADTGELFF. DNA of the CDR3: TGCGCCAGCAGCTTGGGGGTCGCGGACACCGGGGAGCTGTTTTTT.